The rows below give T cell receptor beta chains drawn from one sample of a study of cytomegalovirus exposure and HLA in healthy donors. Measured with immunoSEQ multiplex PCR; TCRdb has only the in-frame clones, and not every one. The repertoire consists of approximately 110,000 clones, with 70% to 80% occurring once and the leading ten covering 2.1%. The sample was PBMCs. These receptors all stem from a young man in good health and CMV-seronegative. CDR3s include the opening cysteine and the closing phenylalanine or tryptophan. D genes are given only for firm matches. Expanded clones are given a class, and other clones once, few, many or no size at all.

v_call	d_call	clone_size	j_call	cdr3_aa	cdr3_nt
TRBV30	TRBD1	.	TRBJ2-7	CAWSVQGGGYEQYF	TGTGCCTGGAGTGTACAAGGGGGCGGCTACGAGCAGTACTTC
TRBV6-1	.	.	TRBJ2-3	CASSEMLVSTDTQYF	TGTGCCAGCAGTGAAATGCTAGTGAGCACAGATACGCAGTATTTT
TRBV5-1	.	.	TRBJ2-5	CASSQFLAGQETQYF	TGCGCCAGCAGCCAATTCTTGGCGGGACAAGAGACCCAGTACTTC
TRBV4-3	TRBD1	.	TRBJ1-6	CASSQDTGGQGYNSPLHF	TGCGCCAGCAGCCAAGATACGGGAGGACAGGGGTATAATTCACCCCTCCACTTT
TRBV30	.	.	TRBJ1-6	CAWSVPRGSYNSPLHF	TGTGCCTGGAGTGTACCCCGGGGTTCTTATAATTCACCCCTCCACTTT
TRBV29-1	.	.	TRBJ2-1	CSVMRGSRGLYPNEQFF	TGCAGCGTTATGAGGGGGTCCAGGGGTTTGTACCCGAATGAGCAGTTCTTC
TRBV5-8	TRBD1	.	TRBJ2-7	CASSLGTGQGAGYEQYF	TGTGCCAGCAGCTTGGGGACAGGTCAGGGGGCAGGCTACGAGCAGTACTTC
TRBV2	TRBD2	.	TRBJ2-2	CASSWTSGRHTGELFF	TGTGCCAGCAGTTGGACTAGCGGGAGGCACACCGGGGAGCTGTTTTTT
TRBV10-3	TRBD2	.	TRBJ2-7	CASSLAGNDEQHF	TGTGCCAGCTCCCTAGCGGGAAACGATGAGCAGCACTTC
TRBV19	.	few	TRBJ1-5	CASSIARTLGGQPQHF	TGTGCCAGTAGTATAGCGCGAACCCTGGGAGGTCAGCCCCAGCATTTT
TRBV6-6	.	.	TRBJ1-4	CASSPVGESNEKLFF	TGTGCCAGCAGTCCCGTCGGGGAATCTAATGAAAAACTGTTTTTT
TRBV7-9	.	once	TRBJ2-1	CASSVGAYNEQFF	TGTGCCAGCAGCGTAGGAGCGTACAATGAGCAGTTCTTC
TRBV5-1	.	many	TRBJ1-4	CASSLAWGGNEKLFF	TGCGCCAGCAGCTTGGCCTGGGGGGGTAATGAAAAACTGTTTTTT
TRBV7-3	.	.	TRBJ2-6	CASSSSVSPGANVLTF	TGTGCCAGCAGCTCTTCGGTCTCGCCTGGGGCCAACGTCCTGACTTTC
TRBV15	.	.	TRBJ1-3	CATSRDLGASGNTIYF	TGTGCCACCAGCAGAGATCTTGGGGCCTCTGGAAACACCATATATTTT
TRBV5-1	.	.	TRBJ1-6	CASSLRRGESPLHF	TGCGCCAGCAGCTTGAGGAGGGGAGAATCACCCCTCCACTTT
TRBV4-1	.	.	TRBJ2-7	CASSLVGGAYEQYF	TGCGCCAGCAGCCTCGTCGGCGGGGCCTACGAGCAGTACTTC
TRBV19	.	.	TRBJ2-3	CASRVAGSDTQYF	TGTGCCAGTAGAGTGGCGGGATCAGATACGCAGTATTTT
TRBV9	.	.	TRBJ2-3	CASVEGGGTDTQYF	TGTGCCAGCGTAGAGGGGGGGGGCACAGATACGCAGTATTTT
TRBV5-4	.	few	TRBJ2-7	CASSDGNPQEGREQYF	TGTGCCAGCAGCGACGGTAATCCCCAGGAGGGTCGCGAGCAGTACTTC
TRBV6-1	.	.	TRBJ2-5	CASSESGETQYF	TGTGCCAGCAGTGAATCCGGGGAGACCCAGTACTTC
TRBV5-4	TRBD2	.	TRBJ2-3	CASSLRLAGTDTQYF	TGTGCCAGCAGCTTGAGGCTAGCGGGGACAGATACGCAGTATTTT
TRBV15	.	.	TRBJ1-6	CATQLFGNSPLHF	TGTGCCACCCAGTTGTTTGGCAATTCACCCCTCCACTTT
TRBV9	.	.	TRBJ2-3	CASSAFPGESTDTQYF	TGTGCCAGCAGCGCATTTCCAGGGGAAAGCACAGATACGCAGTATTTT
TRBV7-9	.	.	TRBJ2-5	CASSLASETETQYF	TGTGCCAGCAGCTTAGCGAGCGAGACTGAGACCCAGTACTTC
TRBV11-2	TRBD1	.	TRBJ1-2	CASGGTAYGYTF	TGTGCCAGCGGAGGGACAGCCTATGGCTACACCTTC
TRBV10-1	.	once	TRBJ2-2	CATASGSTGELFF	TGCGCCACCGCCTCGGGGAGCACCGGGGAGCTGTTTTTT
TRBV7-8	.	.	TRBJ1-5	CASSLVRDNQPQHF	TGTGCCAGCAGCTTAGTCCGGGACAATCAGCCCCAGCATTTT
TRBV10-3	TRBD2	.	TRBJ2-1	CAISDSLAGQSNEQFF	TGTGCCATCAGTGATTCCCTAGCGGGACAAAGCAATGAGCAGTTCTTC
TRBV5-4	TRBD1	.	TRBJ1-1	CASSMTGSMNTEAFF	TGTGCCAGCAGCATGACAGGGTCGATGAACACTGAAGCTTTCTTT
TRBV7-7	.	.	TRBJ2-5	CASSYTPAGGETQYF	TGTGCCAGCAGCTACACCCCAGCGGGCGGGGAGACCCAGTACTTC
TRBV12-5	.	once	TRBJ2-3	CASAQGDTQYF	TGTGCTAGTGCCCAGGGTGATACGCAGTATTTT
TRBV18	TRBD2	.	TRBJ2-3	CASSRLAGTDTQYF	TGTGCCAGCTCACGACTAGCGGGCACAGATACGCAGTATTTT
TRBV29-1	TRBD2	once	TRBJ2-1	CSAETSGGAGNEQFF	TGCAGCGCCGAGACTAGCGGGGGGGCCGGCAATGAGCAGTTCTTC
TRBV5-4	.	.	TRBJ2-5	CASQPDFRETQYF	TGTGCCAGCCAACCGGACTTTCGGGAGACCCAGTACTTC
TRBV28	.	.	TRBJ2-1	CASSFLSAGNYNEQFF	TGTGCCAGCAGTTTCCTGTCGGCAGGGAACTACAATGAGCAGTTCTTC
TRBV21-1	.	.	TRBJ1-2	CASSKVGGVWGYTF	TGTGCCAGCAGCAAAGTAGGGGGTGTATGGGGCTACACCTTC
TRBV2	TRBD1	.	TRBJ2-5	CASSPVPGQAATQYF	TGTGCCAGCAGCCCGGTCCCGGGACAGGCAGCGACCCAGTACTTC
TRBV7-9	.	.	TRBJ2-3	CASSSDLFSTDTQYF	TGTGCCAGCAGCTCGGACTTGTTCAGCACAGATACGCAGTATTTT
TRBV28	.	.	TRBJ1-1	CASSPQVTEAFF	TGTGCCAGCAGTCCACAGGTAACTGAAGCTTTCTTT
TRBV6-1	.	.	TRBJ1-2	CASSGTANYGYTF	TGTGCCAGCAGTGGAACGGCTAACTATGGCTACACCTTC
TRBV18	TRBD1	.	TRBJ2-7	CASSPPGQGAYEQYF	TGTGCCAGCTCGCCCCCCGGACAGGGGGCATACGAGCAGTACTTC